Listed below are T cell receptor beta chains from one sample, sequenced in a study of T cell responses to AZD1222 COVID-19 vaccine. Repertoires were generated with immunoSEQ multiplex PCR, while TCRdb's copy carries only in-frame clones and drops some. The repertoire consists of over 150,000 clones, with about 88% occurring once and the leading ten covering 3% to 3.5%. This specimen consisted of peripheral blood, obtained on day 0 of AZD1222 vaccination. All receptors derive from an adult in good health. Each CDR3 is given with its conserved first and last residue. Only part of the rows carry a size: once, few, many, or a class if the clone is expanded.

few | TRBJ1-5 | TRBV5-8 | CASSLAGGQGQNQPQHF
- | TRBJ1-1 | TRBV9 | CASSAGWGNTEAFF
once | TRBJ2-5 | TRBV5-8 | CASSFQGGYF
few | TRBJ2-7 | TRBV6-8 | CAAAGQGIYEQYF
- | TRBJ1-2 | TRBV6-2/TRBV6-3 | CASSRGYGYTF
- | TRBJ2-1 | TRBV7-2 | CASSLDQSSYNEQFF
- | TRBJ2-2 | TRBV5-5 | CASSWDRPAGELFF
- | TRBJ2-1 | TRBV18 | CASTTGTGSNEQFF
- | TRBJ1-6 | TRBV7-2 | CASSLEAFSYNSPLHF
once | TRBJ1-1 | TRBV28 | CASTPTRDTPEAFF
- | TRBJ2-1 | TRBV6-5 | CASSSGPAGSNEQFF